This T cell receptor beta chain was identified in a study of T cell changes during pregnancy in multiple sclerosis. The CDR3 is made up of 13 amino acids. Trimming cost V 7 bases and J 1 base, with 10 bases left between them. Germline values: CDR1 MNHNS, CDR2 SASEGT. Libraries were prepared by immunoSEQ multiplex PCR; TCRdb keeps only in-frame clonotypes and omits some of them. The sample lists tens of thousands of clones; 93% were seen once. The chain is built from TRBV6-1 and TRBJ2-5; D perhaps matches TRBD1 (5 bases). This receptor was taken from a female donor with multiple sclerosis, enrolled in a pregnancy study. The sample in question was peripheral blood, obtained after pregnancy. The CDR3: CASISTVQETQYF. DNA for the CDR3: TGTGCCAGCATTTCGACAGTCCAAGAGACCCAGTACTTC.